A single T cell receptor (beta chain) is shown here with its context. Its antigen remains unidentified. Patients with other autoimmune diseases, uncontrolled infections, pregnancy or lactation were excluded. The CDR3 totals 15 residues. The V gene's germline CDR1 is SGHDT and CDR2 YYEEEE. V lost 0 bases to trimming and J lost 5 bases, with 14 bases between them. The data originate from a study of Graves' ophthalmopathy and Graves' hyperthyroidism. Study-wide findings and caveats: Blood repertoires reportedly contained most expanded thyroid clonotypes above 0.001 frequency.

CDR3 regions of TCR beta were amplified from RNA transcripts. Amplification began with first-round RT-PCR using HTBI primers, then second-round multiplex PCR was performed. TCRdb processed the multiplex PCR reads anew with MiXCR; each CDR3 protein has one entry. In the table there are roughly 610,000 distinct CDR3 sequences, 20% to 25% of which are singletons. The clonotype comes from a woman aged 18-29 years with stable Graves' hyperthyroidism. Some clones in this sample may be carry-over from other donors' samples. The chain combines TRBV5-6 with TRBJ2-5, with D possibly being TRBD2 (7 bases). The sequencing sample was made of peripheral blood. The CDR3 bases are TGTGCCAGCAGCTTGGTGGGGGGGCGCGGGGAGACCCAGTACTTC. The encoded protein is CASSLVGGRGETQYF. The full variable domain, with the rest looked up from reference TRBV5-6 and TRBJ2-5, is DAGVTQSPTHLIKTRGQQVTLRCSPKSGHDTVSWYQQALGQGPQFIFQYYEEEERQRGNFPDRFSGHQFPNYSSELNVNALLLGDSALYLCASSLVGGRGETQYFGPGTRLLVL.